The rows below give T cell receptor beta chains drawn from one sample of a study of CD8+ T cells in alopecia areata. Generated by immunoSEQ multiplex PCR, the TCRdb table keeps only in-frame clones and is missing some. The table shows over 120,000 clones, with roughly 46% occurring only once. Specimen: CD4+ T cells sorted from blood, collected at week 0. These receptors were taken from a human donor with alopecia areata. The CDR3 runs from the conserved cysteine through the conserved F or W. A D gene is named only where the DNA matches it firmly. The size field is filled for only some rows; it gives once, few, many or a size class.

>TRBJ1-2|TRBD1|few|TRBV30
CACLGGDRVYGYTF
TGTGCCTGTCTTGGGGGTGACAGGGTCTATGGCTACACCTTC
>TRBJ1-4|-|few|TRBV7-2
CASSLWPVNEKLFF
TGTGCCAGCAGCTTGTGGCCCGTTAATGAAAAACTGTTTTTT
>TRBJ2-1|-|-|TRBV13
CASSLTAYVGSEQFF
TGTGCCAGCAGCTTAACCGCCTATGTCGGGAGTGAGCAGTTCTTC
>TRBJ2-1|TRBD2|-|TRBV19
CASSIDRGAGVNEQFF
TGTGCCAGTAGTATAGATAGAGGAGCGGGAGTCAATGAGCAGTTCTTC
>TRBJ1-1|-|-|TRBV10-3
CAISQTTGNTEAFF
TGTGCCATCAGTCAAACGACAGGGAACACTGAAGCTTTCTTT
>TRBJ2-5|-|-|TRBV29-1
CSVDGVFQETQYF
TGCAGCGTTGACGGGGTGTTCCAAGAGACCCAGTACTTC
>TRBJ2-7|TRBD1|few|TRBV4-2
CASSQVWRQGADEQYF
TGTGCCAGCAGCCAAGTCTGGAGACAGGGGGCGGACGAGCAGTACTTC
>TRBJ1-5|-|few|TRBV6-6
CASSEGNQPQHF
TGTGCCAGCAGCGAGGGCAATCAGCCCCAGCATTTT
>TRBJ2-5|-|-|TRBV29-1
CSVGGEGKTQYF
TGCAGCGTTGGAGGGGAAGGGAAGACCCAGTACTTC
>TRBJ2-3|-|-|TRBV2
CASSEAQGFTDTQYF
TGTGCCAGCAGTGAAGCGCAGGGATTCACAGATACGCAGTATTTT
>TRBJ2-5|-|-|TRBV29-1
CSVDEETQYF
TGCAGCGTGGACGAAGAGACCCAGTACTTC
>TRBJ2-3|-|-|TRBV30
CAWSAVGLLRDTQYF
TGTGCCTGGAGCGCCGTCGGCCTACTAAGGGATACGCAGTATTTT
>TRBJ2-7|-|-|TRBV30
CAWSVKGGSYEQYF
TGTGCCTGGAGTGTAAAGGGAGGATCCTACGAGCAGTACTTC
>TRBJ2-1|-|-|TRBV10-3
CAISEAGSEQFF
TGTGCCATCAGTGAGGCGGGGAGTGAGCAGTTCTTC
>TRBJ2-1|TRBD1|few|TRBV28
CASRNRGESDEQFF
TGTGCCAGCAGGAACAGGGGGGAAAGTGATGAGCAGTTCTTC
>TRBJ1-1|-|few|TRBV29-1
CSVDTTGRTEAFF
TGCAGCGTCGACACTACAGGGCGCACTGAAGCTTTCTTT
>TRBJ1-2|TRBD1|-|TRBV30
CAWEDPGTGDGYTF
TGTGCCTGGGAAGACCCTGGGACAGGGGATGGCTACACCTTC
>TRBJ1-4|TRBD1|-|TRBV4-3
CASSQVPGQGASKLFF
TGCGCCAGCAGCCAAGTACCGGGACAGGGCGCATCAAAACTGTTTTTT
>TRBJ2-7|TRBD2|-|TRBV15
CATSRVSSGSYEQYF
TGTGCCACCAGCAGAGTGTCTAGCGGGAGCTACGAGCAGTACTTC
>TRBJ2-7|-|-|TRBV25-1
CASEALTYEQYF
TGTGCCAGCGAGGCGCTGACCTACGAGCAGTACTTC
>TRBJ2-1|-|-|TRBV9
CASSVRDYNEQFF
TGTGCCAGCAGCGTACGGGATTACAATGAGCAGTTCTTC
>TRBJ2-7|-|few|TRBV9
CASSVTPGDQNEQYF
TGTGCCAGCAGCGTCACTCCAGGGGACCAGAACGAGCAGTACTTC
>TRBJ2-1|TRBD2|-|TRBV11-2
CASSLAHGASGANNEQFF
TGTGCCAGCAGCTTAGCCCACGGGGCTAGCGGGGCTAACAATGAGCAGTTCTTC
>TRBJ2-1|TRBD1|few|TRBV5-6
CASSHRGQGLDEQFF
TGTGCCAGCAGCCACCGTGGACAGGGATTGGATGAGCAGTTCTTC
>TRBJ2-6|-|-|TRBV28
CAASHIGGANVLTF
TGTGCCGCATCCCACATCGGGGGGGCCAACGTCCTGACTTTC
>TRBJ1-2|TRBD1|-|TRBV5-4
CASSHPDRDGYTF
TGTGCCAGCAGCCACCCCGACAGGGACGGCTACACCTTC
>TRBJ2-5|-|-|TRBV29-1
CSVAGKTQYF
TGCAGCGTTGCCGGAAAGACCCAGTACTTC
>TRBJ1-2|-|-|TRBV7-2
CASSRGGGRADGYTF
TGTGCCAGCAGCCGGGGAGGGGGGCGCGCCGATGGCTACACCTTC
>TRBJ1-2|-|-|TRBV29-1
CSVETREGYGYTF
TGCAGCGTTGAAACCAGGGAGGGCTATGGCTACACCTTC
>TRBJ2-4|-|-|TRBV27
CASSPGRNIQYF
TGTGCCAGCAGCCCGGGACGTAACATTCAGTACTTC
>TRBJ2-7|-|-|TRBV6-6
CASSYGTSYEQYF
TGTGCCAGCAGTTACGGGACATCCTACGAGCAGTACTTC
>TRBJ2-1|TRBD2|few|TRBV29-1
CSVSWGESTSGSLNEQFF
TGCAGCGTTTCCTGGGGGGAATCGACTAGCGGGAGCCTAAATGAGCAGTTCTTC
>TRBJ1-5|-|-|TRBV30
CAWSSGPYQPQHF
TGTGCCTGGAGTTCGGGACCGTATCAGCCCCAGCATTTT
>TRBJ2-7|-|-|TRBV9
CASSATGTDGEQYF
TGTGCCAGCAGCGCCACCGGGACGGATGGCGAGCAGTACTTC
>TRBJ1-5|-|few|TRBV10-3
CAISEGRLGQPQHF
TGTGCCATCAGTGAGGGACGGCTTGGTCAGCCCCAGCATTTT
>TRBJ2-5|-|-|TRBV7-9
CASSFPDKYQETQYF
TGTGCCAGCAGCTTCCCGGATAAGTACCAAGAGACCCAGTACTTC
>TRBJ2-7|TRBD2|-|TRBV7-2
CASSQAGTSSYEQYF
TGTGCCAGCAGCCAGGCGGGGACTAGCTCCTACGAGCAGTACTTC
>TRBJ1-1|-|-|TRBV12-5
CASGLGRGEAFF
TGTGCTAGTGGTTTGGGCCGCGGTGAAGCTTTCTTT
>TRBJ2-1|TRBD2|-|TRBV11-3
CASSLDMASGYNEQFF
TGTGCCAGCAGCTTAGATATGGCTAGCGGTTACAATGAGCAGTTCTTC
>TRBJ2-2|TRBD2|few|TRBV30
CAWSVPLAGGSGELFF
TGTGCCTGGAGTGTACCACTAGCGGGAGGTAGCGGGGAGCTGTTTTTT
>TRBJ1-2|-|-|TRBV30
CAWSPGMRYGYTF
TGTGCCTGGAGTCCAGGGATGCGGTATGGCTACACCTTC
>TRBJ2-4|-|once|TRBV7-9
CASSLGGAGNIQYF
TGTGCCAGCAGCTTAGGTGGGGCCGGAAACATTCAGTACTTC
>TRBJ2-7|-|few|TRBV5-1
CASSLDTSTTEQYF
TGCGCCAGCAGCTTGGACACTTCTACAACCGAGCAGTACTTC
>TRBJ1-1|-|-|TRBV5-4
CASRGGMNTEAFF
TGTGCCAGCCGCGGGGGAATGAACACTGAAGCTTTCTTT
>TRBJ1-2|-|-|TRBV5-4
CASSLRTARNYGYTF
TGTGCCAGCAGCTTACGGACAGCCCGTAACTATGGCTACACCTTC
>TRBJ2-4|TRBD2|few|TRBV27
CASSSLAGVAKNIQYF
TGTGCCAGCAGTTCTTTAGCGGGAGTAGCCAAAAACATTCAGTACTTC
>TRBJ1-5|-|-|TRBV30
CAWSVRSNQPQHF
TGTGCCTGGAGTGTTCGGAGCAATCAGCCCCAGCATTTT
>TRBJ2-7|-|-|TRBV5-1
CASQGTLGSGEQYF
TGCGCCAGCCAGGGGACTCTGGGATCGGGCGAGCAGTACTTC
>TRBJ2-1|-|few|TRBV18
CASSPGGTYNEQFF
TGTGCCAGCTCACCGGGCGGGACTTACAATGAGCAGTTCTTC
>TRBJ2-5|TRBD1|-|TRBV5-1
CASSQQGTRQETQYF
TGCGCCAGCAGTCAACAGGGGACCCGCCAAGAGACCCAGTACTTC
>TRBJ2-7|-|-|TRBV29-1
CSVDMGGFDEQYF
TGCAGCGTTGATATGGGGGGCTTCGACGAGCAGTACTTC
>TRBJ1-2|-|-|TRBV4-2
CASSQDVDRSATNYGYTF
TGTGCCAGCAGCCAAGATGTTGATCGATCAGCTACTAACTATGGCTACACCTTC
>TRBJ2-3|-|-|TRBV5-6
CASSFDRDTQYF
TGTGCCAGCAGCTTTGACCGAGATACGCAGTATTTT
>TRBJ1-1|-|-|TRBV5-1
CASSLLRGTTEAFF
TGCGCCAGCAGCTTGTTGCGGGGAACGACTGAAGCTTTCTTT
>TRBJ2-2|TRBD2|-|TRBV29-1
CSVARGANTGELFF
TGCAGCGTTGCACGGGGGGCGAACACCGGGGAGCTGTTTTTT
>TRBJ2-5|-|-|TRBV29-1
CSVRGPSETQYF
TGCAGCGTACGGGGCCCGAGTGAGACCCAGTACTTC
>TRBJ2-5|-|-|TRBV29-1
CSVALQGALETQYF
TGCAGCGTTGCGTTACAGGGAGCTTTGGAGACCCAGTACTTC
>TRBJ2-1|-|-|TRBV6-5
CASSTPQRAWNEQFF
TGTGCCAGCAGTACCCCACAGCGGGCCTGGAATGAGCAGTTCTTC